The T cell receptor (beta chain) under discussion was sequenced for a study of OX40 agonist ivuxolimab in advanced cancers. Whole-study context: A history of anti-PD-1, anti-PD-L1 or anti-CTLA-4 therapy was acceptable, and over 30% had some.

Trimming stripped 1 base from V and 5 bases from J, with 15 bases between. The germline V gene encodes CDR1 SGDLS and CDR2 YYNGEE. The CDR3 length is 16 residues. TCRdb's copy holds only in-frame clones and misses some; the assay was immunoSEQ multiplex PCR. This table holds under 85,000 clones, around 80% found once. V is TRBV9 and J is TRBJ2-2; the D gene could be TRBD1 or TRBD2 (6 bases each). The sample was CD4+ or CD8+ T cells sorted from blood, taken in a trial of the OX40 agonist ivuxolimab. This sequence was found in an adult with an advanced solid tumor such as melanoma, head and neck, liver or kidney cancer. DNA for the CDR3: TGTGCCAGCAGCGTAAGTTTCCGGGGGCGAACCGGGGAGCTGTTTTTT. This translates into CASSVSFRGRTGELFF.